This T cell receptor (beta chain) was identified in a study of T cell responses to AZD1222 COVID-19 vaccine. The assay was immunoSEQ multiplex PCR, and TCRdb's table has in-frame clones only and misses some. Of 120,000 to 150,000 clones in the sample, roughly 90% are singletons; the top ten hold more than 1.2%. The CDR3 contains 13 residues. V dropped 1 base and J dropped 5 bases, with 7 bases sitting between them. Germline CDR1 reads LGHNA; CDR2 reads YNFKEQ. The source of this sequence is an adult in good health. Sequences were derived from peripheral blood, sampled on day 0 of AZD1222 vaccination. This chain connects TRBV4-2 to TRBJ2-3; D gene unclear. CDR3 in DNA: TGTGCCAGCAGCCAAGTGCCTCGAGATACGCAGTATTTT. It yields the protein CASSQVPRDTQYF.